Below, 16 T cell receptor beta chains from the same sample are listed, as sequenced in a study of CD4 T cells in relation to SARS-CoV-2 and coronaviruses. No cognate antigen is known for these TCRs. Clones were read by immunoSEQ multiplex PCR, and TCRdb kept only the in-frame ones, dropping some. The sample lists about 18,000 clones, around 77% seen once, with over 25% in the top ten. Unexposed donor CD4+ T cells date from about 2011-2018, before the COVID-19 pandemic. The cells were cultured for over eight days before CD4+ T cells were isolated. Source material: CD4+ T cells from PBMCs, cultured in vitro. The origin of the receptors is a human donor in good health.

This clone has a single count. The V and J genes are TRBV6-5 and TRBJ2-5; possible D gene TRBD2, 5 bases. Germline CDR1 MNHEY, CDR2 SVGAGI. The CDR3 length is 15 residues. The V gene lost 0 bases and the J gene lost 4 bases, with 12 bases spanning the gap. CDR3 sequence (DNA): TGTGCCAGCAGTTACTCGATGATGCGGGTAGAGACCCAGTACTTC. Protein: CASSYSMMRVETQYF.

The chain couples TRBV7-3 to TRBJ2-2; tentatively, D is TRBD2 (5 bases). The CDR3 covers 16 residues. Germline-derived CDR1 and CDR2 are SGHTA and FQGTGA. Between the trimmed V and J ends, which lost 1 base and 2 bases, there was a span of 11 bases. CDR3 DNA sequence: TGTGCCAGCAGCTTAAGTCTAGCAGCAAACACCGGGGAGCTGTTTTTT. Amino acid sequence: CASSLSLAANTGELFF.

With regard to this clone: The sample carries other DNA sequences with the same CDR3. The V gene is TRBV28, the J gene TRBJ2-7; D is undetermined. The germline V and J ends were trimmed by 2 bases and 3 bases, with 5 bases remaining between them. In germline, CDR1 is MDHEN, CDR2 SYDVKM. The CDR3 runs to 12 residues. The CDR3: CASSLGNYEQYF. The CDR3, as DNA: TGTGCCAGCAGTTTAGGGAACTACGAGCAGTACTTC.

This rearrangement joins TRBV18 to TRBJ2-7, with 8 bases identical to TRBD2. The CDR3 contains 14 residues. V shed 4 bases, J shed 3 bases, and the junction held 5 bases outside the gene matches. CDR1 is KGHSH and CDR2 is LQKENI in the germline V gene. Here the CDR3 DNA reads TGTGCCAGCTCACTTAGCGGGGACTACTACGAGCAGTACTTC. Its translation is CASSLSGDYYEQYF.

The rearrangement joins TRBV2 to TRBJ1-5; D possibly corresponds to TRBD1 (6 bases). Germline assignment: CDR1 SNHLY and CDR2 FYNNEI. The CDR3 runs to 14 residues. V dropped 6 bases and J dropped 4 bases, with 13 bases sitting between them. Here the CDR3 reads CASRGWQGNQPQHF. The CDR3 nucleotides are TGTGCCAGCAGAGGGTGGCAGGGGAATCAGCCCCAGCATTTT.

The chain joins TRBV24-1 to TRBJ2-7, with 7 positions matching TRBD1. The CDR3 loop spans 13 amino acids. V dropped 2 bases and J dropped 4; count of bases not matched to a gene: 1. Per germline, CDR1 KGHDR and CDR2 SFDVKD. CDR3 sequence reads: CATSDWDSYEQYF. CDR3 bases: TGTGCCACCAGTGATTGGGACAGTTACGAGCAGTACTTC.

The chain joins TRBV9 to TRBJ2-4, with 14 bases that match TRBD2. The CDR3 sequence is 21 residues long. In germline, CDR1 is SGDLS, CDR2 YYNGEE. V gave up 4 bases and J gave up 8 bases; unmatched junction bases: 23. CDR3 in DNA: TGTGCCAGCAGCCCCCGGGGAGGGTACGGGACTAGCGGGAGCGTTTTAGACATTCAGTACTTC. Translation: CASSPRGGYGTSGSVLDIQYF.

A few counts support this clone. The chain combines TRBV7-6 with TRBJ2-7; possibly TRBD1 or TRBD2 for D (5 bases each). The germline CDR1 and CDR2 sequences are SGHVS and FNYEAQ. The CDR3 totals 15 residues. V lost 4 bases, J lost 1 base, and 14 bases lay in between. CDR3 nucleotide sequence: TGTGCCAGCAGCTGGGGGACGGGGCCTTCCTACGAGCAGTACTTC. It is translated as CASSWGTGPSYEQYF.

J is TRBJ2-1 and V is TRBV7-2; TRBD2 aligns across 7 bases. The CDR3 is 14 residues long. With V trimmed by 1 base and J by 8 bases, 5 bases remained unmatched. The germline gives CDR1 SGHTA, CDR2 FQGNSA. The DNA for the CDR3 is TGTGCCAGCAGCTTAGGACTAGCTAGATATGAGCAGTTCTTC. Its protein is CASSLGLARYEQFF.

The chain uses TRBV19 and TRBJ2-1, with 7 nucleotides matching TRBD2. Germline trimming cut 4 bases from V and 0 bases from J; bases unmatched to any gene: 6. From germline, CDR1 is LNHDA and CDR2 SQIVND (reference sequence). There are 16 residues in the CDR3. The CDR3 is CASSTHGGSSYNEQFF. The CDR3 DNA sequence: TGTGCCAGTAGTACCCACGGCGGGAGCTCCTACAATGAGCAGTTCTTC.

The rearrangement uses TRBV5-4 and TRBJ2-7; TRBD1 matches 7 bases. V lost 4 bases to trimming and J lost 5 bases; unmatched junction nucleotides: 9. Germline CDR1 and CDR2: SGHNT and YYREEE (reference sequence). CDR3 length: 14 residues. This chain's CDR3 is CASSLGQDGNEQYF. CDR3 coding DNA: TGTGCCAGCAGCCTAGGACAGGACGGGAACGAGCAGTACTTC.

The chain employs TRBV28 and TRBJ1-2, with D possibly matching TRBD1 (6 bases). The length of the CDR3 is 12 residues. Trimming took off 5 bases at V and 7 bases at J, with 11 bases between the two ends. The germline CDR1 and CDR2 sequences are MDHEN and SYDVKM. CDR3 region: CASSLQGRGYTF. For the CDR3, the DNA is TGTGCCAGCAGTCTACAGGGTCGTGGCTACACCTTC.

The V and J genes are TRBV5-6 and TRBJ2-7, with a possible D match to TRBD2 (8 bases). Germline V gene sequence: CDR1 SGHDT, CDR2 YYEEEE. Deletions cut 2 bases from V and 0 bases from J, with 18 bases between. The CDR3 totals 17 residues. The DNA for the CDR3 is TGTGCCAGCAGCTTTTCAGGGGGTAGCGGGGCCTCCTACGAGCAGTACTTC. It translates to CASSFSGGSGASYEQYF.

The rearrangement uses TRBV11-2 and TRBJ2-3; D is unclear. The CDR3 spans 13 residues. Germline assignment: CDR1 SGHAT and CDR2 FQNNGV. V was clipped by 4 bases and J by 3 bases, with 8 bases between them. CDR3 loop: CASSSRLTDTQYF. CDR3 DNA sequence: TGTGCCAGCAGCTCTCGACTGACAGATACGCAGTATTTT.

J is TRBJ2-5 and V is TRBV3-1 (or the pseudogene TRBV3-2); possible D gene TRBD1, 6 bases. The CDR3 runs 14 residues. In germline, CDR1 is LGHDT, CDR2 YNNKEL (reference sequence). Trimming took off 0 bases at V and 4 bases at J, with 9 bases between the two ends. In DNA form, the CDR3 reads TGTGCCAGCAGCCAAGAAAGGGGGAGAGAGACCCAGTACTTC. It encodes CASSQERGRETQYF.

The chain has TRBV9 and TRBJ2-2; D is unclear. Per germline, CDR1 SGDLS and CDR2 YYNGEE. V was trimmed by 0 bases and J by 3 bases, leaving 3 bases between them. The CDR3 covers 13 residues. CDR3 coding DNA: TGTGCCAGCAGCGTAGGTCACACCGGGGAGCTGTTTTTT. This sequence encodes CASSVGHTGELFF. Combining the CDR3 with reference TRBV9 and TRBJ2-2 gives the whole variable domain DSGVTQTPKHLITATGQRVTLRCSPRSGDLSVYWYQQSLDQGLQFLIQYYNGEERAKGNILERFSAQQFPDLHSELNLSSLELGDSALYFCASSVGHTGELFFGEGSRLTVL.